Given below is one TCR beta chain in context. The specificity of this receptor is unknown. Base qualities are not provided; no much larger clone lies one nucleotide away. These data belong to a study of cytomegalovirus exposure and HLA in healthy donors (TCRdb year 2017). The study in broad terms: An earlier analysis of some 620 of the donors reported approximately 260 Gb of sequence data and around 110 million unique TCR beta sequences obtained from roughly 180 million T cells. Several DR-DQ haplotypes were handled as single units for association and clustering because linkage in the cohort was strong. The study profiled the T cell repertoires of fewer than 850 subjects by immunosequencing and related them to cytomegalovirus serostatus. About 300 gigabases of sequencing data and 91 million or so unique TCR sequences made up an early release that covered nearly 650 HLA-typed donors. The study aimed to test whether cataloging public T cell receptors could reveal signatures of past pathogen exposure. High-throughput TCR immunosequencing, statistical association of individual TCRs with disease status, and machine learning were combined to predict cytomegalovirus infection status. Among the roughly 400 genotyped donors, 81% belonged to the genetic ancestry cluster associated with self-reported Caucasian donors. The number of typed donors differed by locus: about 620-640 for A, B, C, DRB1 and DQB1; some 500 for DQA1; some 610 for DPA1; and roughly 470 for DPB1. An earlier analysis of some 500 of the donors applied high-throughput TCR beta sequencing to assess whether each TCR beta V gene segment acted as functional or pseudogenic. A later analysis re-examined previously published TCR beta repertoires from more than 600 donors and added high-resolution HLA genotyping to investigate patterns of TCR occurrence. Alongside the repertoire data, information on donor age, sex, ethnicity and CMV serostatus was compiled. Across roughly 420 genotyped donors of the cohort, an average of about 250,000 unique TCR beta nucleotide sequences per donor were sequenced, and roughly 18% of those sequences were non-productive. Every discovery cohort repertoire had been produced on one sequencing platform. Genome-wide SNP genotypes for about 55% of the roughly 670 donors were used in a later genetic analysis, which treated that subset as a discovery cohort. Class I and class II HLA loci were covered by the typing at four-digit resolution. Rather than using new phenotypic data, the later analysis identified candidate immune exposures from TCR beta sequences and from how often those sequences occurred across donors. A separate validation cohort of approximately 130 different subjects was used in addition to the roughly 670-subject first cohort. Broad study findings and their caveats: An association between a missense DCLRE1C variant and V-gene and J-gene trimming of TCR beta chains was found in a later genetic analysis and replicated in an independent cohort. The only immune exposure information available for the cohort was CMV serostatus. A later analysis found that HLA-associated TCR beta chains were more clonally expanded and had lower generation probabilities than equally common non-associated chains. According to a later analysis, most CMV-associated TCR beta chains appeared to be HLA-restricted, and the HLA associations seemed to be driven largely by CMV exposure. Some IMGT-functional V segments, including TRBV6-2 and TRBV6-3, could not be distinguished by the 87-base-pair reads and were therefore excluded. Linkage disequilibrium might explain the correlated functional status among segregating V segments, but an unknown experimental factor could not be excluded. HLA typing was unavailable for some donors at each locus, so association tests used only the typed subset. In a later genetic analysis, fewer N-insertions in productive TCRs were reported among donors in an Asian-associated ancestry cluster than the approximately 670-donor mean. Strong co-occurrence of HLA alleles, especially DR and DQ, made assigning TCR associations to individual alleles difficult. A few of the identified cytomegalovirus-associated TCR beta chains were confirmed in vitro to be specific for cytomegalovirus antigens. The presence/absence analyses assumed that sequencing depth was roughly uniform across donors, and that assumption may not be true. In a later analysis, around 15,000 TCR beta sequences were associated with specific HLA alleles at a false discovery rate of 0.05. A cluster of highly shared sequence variants was judged likely to represent a technical artifact of the sequencing pipeline. A further reported finding was that TCR beta sequences accurately predicted the HLA-A and HLA-B alleles for most subjects in the first cohort. The authors suggested that the approach could potentially be extended to other disease states and immunological phenotypes. A total of some 180 TCR beta chains were listed by the study as associated with cytomegalovirus. The earlier analysis of some 540 of the donors excluded 15 to 20 rarely observed V segments, including chromosome 9 orphons, because counts were too low. In a later analysis, TCR association rates were found to vary across HLA loci, with the most associated TCRs seen for DRB1 alleles and the fewest for HLA-C alleles. In this cohort, only TCR beta chains were sequenced, and detectable features were limited by the absence of alpha or paired-chain data. According to a later analysis, parvovirus B19, influenza, CMV and Epstein-Barr virus appeared linked to several top co-occurrence clusters. Broadly in line with IMGT annotations, most TCR beta V segments showed up in productive rearrangements about 87% or about 30% of the time in an earlier analysis of 450 to 600 of the donors. Cytomegalovirus status was reported to be diagnosed by the classifier with high specificity and sensitivity in both the original and validation cohorts. Across donors, most TCR sequences were observed very rarely, whereas some public TCRs were present in many individuals.

The V end gives up 6 bases and the J end 3 bases, leaving 6 bases in the junction not matched to a gene. Inclusive of the bounding cysteine and phenylalanine, the CDR3 is 15 residues long. Kept here is only the CDR3 DNA, which spans 45 bases and is read in frame from base 1. The germline V gene (reference sequence) supplies CDR1 MNHEY and CDR2 SMNVEV. The protocol used for the library was the immunoSEQ multiplex PCR assay. For the multiplex PCR, a mixture combining 60 forward primers for TCR Vbeta segments and 13 reverse primers for TCR Jbeta segments was used. Amplification of the CDR3 region of rearranged TCR beta genes was performed with a multiplex PCR assay on genomic DNA. The Illumina HiSeq System was used to sequence the amplified TCR beta libraries as 87-base-pair reads. As for how the authors treated the data: A later analysis counted tens of millions of unique TCR beta chains across the 670 or so repertoires, and around 9.9 million of these chains were shared by at least two donors. To remove PCR and sequencing errors, raw reads were error-corrected and collapsed into unique sequences using a nearest-neighbor algorithm that merged closely related sequences. CDR3 sequences were aligned to IMGT reference sequences to assign V, D and J gene segments. For a sequence to be retained, at least a six-nucleotide match to both a V gene segment and a J gene segment was required. Rearrangements were called productive when the CDR3 lacked stop codons and stayed in frame with V and J; all others were non-productive. CDR3 was defined according to IMGT convention as the region running from the second conserved V-encoded cysteine to the conserved J-encoded phenylalanine. In an earlier analysis of some 550 of the donors, sequences lacking an unambiguous match to a single V gene segment were excluded. An earlier analysis of a few hundred of the donors classified V segments as functional when productive rearrangements were above 56.7% and as segregating when the standard deviation between donors was above 5%. To diagnose cytomegalovirus status from the catalog of TCR beta chain sequences, a statistical classification framework was built. In a later analysis, TCR nucleotide sequences were compared against IMGT/GENE-DB human TR gene sequences so that V and J genes could be assigned. Using the TCRdist pipeline, a later analysis assigned CDR3 sequences along with most-parsimonious VDJ recombination scenarios. A later analysis defined each TCR beta chain by its CDR3 amino acid sequence plus V-gene family, and excluded reads lacking a unique V-gene family. A later analysis removed several hundred highly shared, low-generation-probability nucleotide sequences to deal with suspected cross-contamination and a sequencing artifact. In a later analysis, a clonal expansion index for each public chain was calculated from normalized within-repertoire ranks of inferred template counts. A later analysis computed generation probabilities with a VDJ recombination model fitted to out-of-frame rearrangements, and checked the results against IGoR. In a later analysis, TCR-TCR, TCR-HLA and TCR-CMV co-occurrence was scored with hypergeometric tests, and a repertoire-size bias correction was applied to TCR pairs. A later analysis estimated false discovery rates by permuting HLA or CMV assignments 20 times. In a later analysis, co-occurring TCRs were grouped with DBSCAN, and TCRdist sequence similarity was added when clustering was performed within HLA-allele-positive subsets. Co-occurrence clustering excluded repertoires with fewer than 30,000 or more than 120,000 public chains, plus five with anomalous nucleotide sharing. Drawn from immuneACCESS, this table holds only the in-frame rearrangements with V and J called that TCRdb kept. Clones are partly lost; checked studies trace under half to an unresolved V gene and leave the rest unexplained. From that table come the V and J calls and clone size; the DNA was used to work out D and trimming. This sample has 95,000 to 120,000 clones in its table, and 67% of those were observed once. Of the sample, about 8.3% is held by the ten largest clones.

The cohort consisted of 600 or so healthy bone marrow donors. Cohort members were all nominally healthy when sampled, although unrecorded immune exposures were likely present. The donor tested CMV seropositive, placing the donor among the approximately 290 seropositive members of the cohort. Every donor gave a peripheral blood sample, and the peripheral blood mononuclear cells from that sample were used for TCR beta sequencing. The Qiagen DNeasy Blood Extraction Kit was used to extract genomic DNA from the blood cell samples. The V and J segments used are TRBV27 and TRBJ1-5, and TRBD1 aligns with 9 junction nucleotides. Sequencing input: PBMCs. The source of this sequence is a man between 18 and 29 years old in good health and CMV-seropositive. The CDR3 reads CASRAQQGANQPQHF. Here is the DNA: TGTGCCAGCAGGGCTCAACAGGGGGCCAATCAGCCCCAGCATTTT.